This TCR beta chain came from a study of OX40 agonist ivuxolimab in advanced cancers. Looking at the study overall: From 23 to 79 years was the age range, with a mean of around 57 years, and over 70% were male. Regarding the study as a whole: In the 0.1-3.0 mg/kg groups, partial responders showed among the lowest expansion. Both blood CD4+ and CD8+ T cells showed clonal growth by week 6 at 0.1 to 3.0 mg/kg.

The method was immunoSEQ multiplex PCR; TCRdb's version includes in-frame clones alone and lacks a portion of them. This sample has 20,000 to 30,000 clones, with over 80% found just once. To note about this clone: The target antigen is unknown.

Blood draws occurred at baseline, cycle 4 day 1, and cycle 7 day 1. The CDR3 loop spans 14 amino acids. The V end was cut by 2 bases, the J end by 2 bases, with 10 bases between. Germline loops: CDR1 MNHEY, CDR2 SMNVEV (reference sequence). Specimen: CD4+ or CD8+ T cells sorted from blood, collected in a trial of the OX40 agonist ivuxolimab. V is TRBV27 and J is TRBJ2-7, with D unresolved. The clonotype was recovered from an adult with an advanced solid tumor such as melanoma, head and neck, liver or kidney cancer. CDR3 DNA sequence: TGTGCCAGCAGTTTAGGCCTTCCCCCCTACGAGCAGTACTTC. Translating gives CASSLGLPPYEQYF.